Listed below are T cell receptor beta chains from one sample, sequenced in a study of cytomegalovirus exposure and HLA in healthy donors. The table came from immunoSEQ multiplex PCR; TCRdb's copy has only in-frame clones and leaves some out. The repertoire holds 150,000 or so clones, with about 68% as singletons. Sequencing was carried out using PBMCs. These receptors all come from a female donor in good health and CMV-seronegative. Both conserved end residues are part of each CDR3. A D gene is named only where the DNA matches it firmly. Some rows have no size entry. The others give once, few or many, or a class for an expanded clone.

CDR3aa: CASSQDLDSSGANVLTF; CDR3nt: TGTGCCAGCAGCCAAGATCTCGACAGCTCTGGGGCCAACGTCCTGACTTTC; v_gene: TRBV4-2; abundance: .; j_gene: TRBJ2-6; d_gene: .
CDR3aa: CASSYDRGHNNEQFF; CDR3nt: TGTGCCAGCAGTTACGACAGGGGTCATAACAATGAGCAGTTCTTC; v_gene: TRBV6-5; abundance: .; j_gene: TRBJ2-1; d_gene: TRBD1
CDR3aa: CASSPGTNYGYTF; CDR3nt: TGTGCCAGCAGCCCCGGGACAAACTATGGCTACACCTTC; v_gene: TRBV28; abundance: .; j_gene: TRBJ1-2; d_gene: .
CDR3aa: CASGAGADTQYF; CDR3nt: TGTGCCAGCGGTGCGGGAGCAGATACGCAGTATTTT; v_gene: TRBV6-5; abundance: .; j_gene: TRBJ2-3; d_gene: TRBD2
CDR3aa: CASSLKAPETQYF; CDR3nt: TGCGCCAGCAGCTTGAAAGCGCCAGAGACCCAGTACTTC; v_gene: TRBV5-1; abundance: .; j_gene: TRBJ2-5; d_gene: .
CDR3aa: CASSSGGHTGELFF; CDR3nt: TGTGCCAGTAGTTCAGGGGGACACACCGGGGAGCTGTTTTTT; v_gene: TRBV19; abundance: .; j_gene: TRBJ2-2; d_gene: TRBD1
CDR3aa: CASSPGTAGYTF; CDR3nt: TGTGCCAGCAGCCCGGGTACGGCGGGCTACACCTTC; v_gene: TRBV9; abundance: .; j_gene: TRBJ1-2; d_gene: .
CDR3aa: CASTDRGRSPLHF; CDR3nt: TGTGCCAGCACCGACAGGGGGCGTTCACCCCTCCACTTT; v_gene: TRBV7-2; abundance: .; j_gene: TRBJ1-6; d_gene: TRBD1
CDR3aa: CASSQVATSGDSTDTQYF; CDR3nt: TGCGCCAGCAGCCAAGTCGCTACCAGCGGGGATAGCACAGATACGCAGTATTTT; v_gene: TRBV4-1; abundance: few; j_gene: TRBJ2-3; d_gene: TRBD2
CDR3aa: CASSPPPRSYEQYF; CDR3nt: TGTGCCAGCAGCCCTCCCCCCCGGAGCTACGAGCAGTACTTC; v_gene: TRBV5-5; abundance: .; j_gene: TRBJ2-7; d_gene: .
CDR3aa: CASSLRGPNQPQHF; CDR3nt: TGTGCCAGCAGTTTACGAGGCCCCAATCAGCCCCAGCATTTT; v_gene: TRBV28; abundance: .; j_gene: TRBJ1-5; d_gene: .
CDR3aa: CASSLVIGGNQPQHF; CDR3nt: TGTGCCAGCAGCTTAGTCATAGGGGGCAATCAGCCCCAGCATTTT; v_gene: TRBV7-2; abundance: .; j_gene: TRBJ1-5; d_gene: .
CDR3aa: CASLPGGTDTQYF; CDR3nt: TGTGCCTCCTTGCCCGGCGGGACAGATACGCAGTATTTT; v_gene: TRBV27; abundance: .; j_gene: TRBJ2-3; d_gene: .
CDR3aa: CASSVVSSGILTGELFF; CDR3nt: TGTGCCAGCAGCGTAGTCTCTAGCGGGATTCTAACCGGGGAGCTGTTTTTT; v_gene: TRBV9; abundance: .; j_gene: TRBJ2-2; d_gene: TRBD2